Presented here are 21 T cell receptor beta chains from one specimen sequenced in a study of T cell responses to AZD1222 COVID-19 vaccine. Generated by immunoSEQ multiplex PCR, the TCRdb table keeps only in-frame clones and is missing some. The sample consists of some 180,000 clones, just over 90% of them appearing once. This sample comprised peripheral blood, obtained 28 days after the second AZD1222 dose. The receptors were sampled from an adult who received the AZD1222 COVID-19 vaccine.

This sequence joins TRBV11-3 and TRBJ2-5; a possible D gene is TRBD2 (5 bases). Deletions cut 1 base from V and 5 bases from J, with 14 bases between. CDR1 and CDR2 (germline): SGHNT, YENEEA. This CDR3 is built from 15 residues. The CDR3 reads CASSLGTRRQETQYF. The CDR3 nucleotides read TGTGCCAGCAGCTTAGGAACTAGAAGGCAGGAGACCCAGTACTTC.

The chain is built from TRBV14 and TRBJ2-7; D uncertain. CDR1 and CDR2 from the germline V gene are SGHDN and FVKESK. This CDR3 has 16 residues. V lost 0 bases and J 0 bases, leaving 12 bases between the germline ends. This CDR3 is CASSQDGYLGSYEQYF. CDR3 nucleotide sequence: TGTGCCAGCAGCCAAGATGGGTATTTGGGCTCCTACGAGCAGTACTTC.

The chain employs TRBV7-9 and TRBJ2-1, with D tentatively TRBD1 (6 bases). Per germline, CDR1 SEHNR and CDR2 FQNEAQ (reference sequence). Trimming took off 6 bases at V and 7 bases at J, with 16 bases between the two ends. CDR3 length: 14 residues. CDR3 sequence reads: CASRLQTGSNEQFF. The CDR3 nucleotides read TGTGCCAGCAGGCTACAGACAGGTTCTAATGAGCAGTTCTTC.

The chain links TRBV15 to TRBJ1-1; D is undetermined. V was shortened by 1 base and J by 6 bases, with 9 bases between the two germline ends. The CDR3 has 13 amino acids. The V gene's germline CDR1 is LNHNV and CDR2 YYDKDF (reference sequence). CDR3 protein: CATSRVKGAEAFF. CDR3 nucleotides: TGTGCCACCAGCAGAGTAAAGGGCGCTGAAGCTTTCTTT.

The table lists this clone with a few counts. This chain links TRBV18 with TRBJ2-7, with D possibly TRBD2 on 6 matching bases. The CDR3 has 14 residues. CDR1 is KGHSH, CDR2 LQKENI, per germline. V shed 6 bases and J shed 2 bases, with 14 bases lying between them. As DNA, the CDR3 is TGTGCCAGCTCTCCCCGGGACTGGCCCTACGAGCAGTACTTC. Its translation is CASSPRDWPYEQYF.

The rearrangement joins TRBV24-1 to TRBJ1-2; a possible D gene is TRBD1 (5 bases). Trimming shortened V by 3 bases and J by 7 bases, and 8 bases separated the two germline ends. CDR1 is KGHDR and CDR2 is SFDVKD in the germline V gene. The CDR3 spans 12 residues. This CDR3 reads CATSDPDIGYTF. In DNA, the CDR3 is TGTGCCACCAGTGATCCGGACATTGGCTACACCTTC.

V is TRBV7-6 and J is TRBJ2-6, with no clear D. The CDR3 has 14 residues. The V gene lost 5 bases and the J gene lost 2 bases, with 7 bases spanning the gap. Per the germline V gene, CDR1 is SGHVS and CDR2 is FNYEAQ. CDR3 in amino acids: CASSARTGANVLTF. CDR3 DNA sequence: TGTGCCAGCAGCGCGAGGACTGGGGCCAACGTCCTGACTTTC.

The V gene is TRBV11-3, the J gene TRBJ2-2; D might be TRBD1 or TRBD2, each matching 5 bases. V lost 3 bases, J lost 1 base, and 6 bases lay in between. The CDR3 contains 14 residues. Germline V CDR1 and CDR2: SGHNT, YENEEA. DNA for the CDR3: TGTGCCAGCAGCTTGAGGGGGAACACCGGGGAGCTGTTTTTT. It codes for CASSLRGNTGELFF.

This clone has just one count. The chain joins TRBV30 to TRBJ1-2, with 9 bases that match TRBD1. Per germline, CDR1 GTSNPN and CDR2 SVGIG (reference sequence). The CDR3 has 15 residues. The J segment lost 7 bases and the V segment lost 2 bases, leaving 11 bases of the junction unmatched. The CDR3 coding sequence is TGTGCCTGGAGTCCTCAACAGGGGGCGCCGGGTGGCTACACCTTC. Amino acids: CAWSPQQGAPGGYTF.

The CDR3 loop is CASSHQTQGVYEQYF. CDR3 DNA: TGCGCCAGCAGCCACCAAACACAGGGGGTCTACGAGCAGTACTTC. The rearrangement uses TRBV4-1 and TRBJ2-7; the match to TRBD1 covers 8 bases. The junction had 7 bases not matched to a gene; V was cut back by 3 bases and J by 3 bases. Germline CDR1 and CDR2: MGHRA and YSYEKL. The CDR3 length is 15 residues.

CDR3 sequence reads: CASSLAGYSNEKLFF. The CDR3 nucleotides read TGTGCCAGCAGCCTGGCCGGGTATTCTAATGAAAAACTGTTTTTT. The V and J genes are TRBV5-4 and TRBJ1-4, with D uncertain. The V and J ends lost 4 bases and 3 bases respectively, with 13 bases between them. The CDR3 is 15 amino acids. Germline V gene lookup returns CDR1 SGHNT and CDR2 YYREEE (reference sequence).

The V call is TRBV7-2, the J call TRBJ2-2, with a weak D call TRBD1 (6 bases). CDR3 length equals 17 residues. Germline V lookup: CDR1 SGHTA, CDR2 FQGNSA. V lost 2 bases and J 6 bases, leaving 19 bases between the germline ends. CDR3 bases: TGTGCCAGCAGCTTAAGTCTTAGGGGGAAGAGGGCCGGGGAGCTGTTTTTT. Translation gives CASSLSLRGKRAGELFF. The full variable domain, in which reference TRBV7-2 and TRBJ2-2 provide the parts outside the CDR3, is GAGVSQSPSNKVTEKGKDVELRCDPISGHTALYWYRQSLGQGLEFLIYFQGNSAPDKSGLPSDRFSAERTGGSVSTLTIQRTQQEDSAVYLCASSLSLRGKRAGELFFGEGSRLTVL.

The chain links TRBV5-5 to TRBJ1-2; TRBD1 might be the D (5 bases). The V gene's germline CDR1 is SGHKS and CDR2 YYEKEE (reference sequence). The germline V and J ends were trimmed by 0 bases and 2 bases, with 8 bases remaining between them. The CDR3 is 14 amino acids. The CDR3, as DNA: TGTGCCAGCAGCTTGGTCCGGGACAACTATGGCTACACCTTC. Translation gives CASSLVRDNYGYTF.

The table lists this clone with a count of one. V and J are TRBV5-1 and TRBJ2-1; TRBD1 or TRBD2 may be the D gene (6 bases each). The CDR3 sequence is 14 residues long. CDR1 is SGHRS and CDR2 is YFSETQ in the germline V gene. Between the trimmed V and J ends, which lost 2 bases and 7 bases, there was a span of 13 bases. In DNA form, the CDR3 reads TGCGCCAGCAGCTTAGAAGGGGGGAGGAATGAGCAGTTCTTC. Amino acid sequence: CASSLEGGRNEQFF.

This clone was recorded once. The V gene is TRBV5-8, the J gene TRBJ2-7; D possibly uses TRBD1 or TRBD2 (6 bases each). The germline V and J ends were trimmed by 0 bases and 6 bases, with 16 bases remaining between them. The germline CDR1 and CDR2 sequences are SGHTS and YDEGEE. This CDR3 has 15 residues. CDR3 nucleotide sequence: TGTGCCAGCAGCTTGGCCACAGGGAGGATAGGCGAGCAGTACTTC. Translated, it gives CASSLATGRIGEQYF. The whole variable domain, filled in from reference TRBV5-8 and TRBJ2-7, reads EAGVTQSPTHLIKTRGQQATLRCSPISGHTSVYWYQQALGLGLQFLLWYDEGEERNRGNFPPRFSGRQFPNYSSELNVNALELEDSALYLCASSLATGRIGEQYFGPGTRLTVT.

The chain uses TRBV5-6 and TRBJ1-3; TRBD1 matches 8 bases. In germline, CDR1 is SGHDT, CDR2 YYEEEE. Trimming removed 3 bases from V and 0 bases from J; junction bases left unmatched: 2. The CDR3 spans 15 residues. CDR3 residues: CASSWTGNSGNTIYF. The CDR3 DNA reads as TGTGCCAGCAGCTGGACAGGGAACTCTGGAAACACCATATATTTT.

The genes are TRBV3-1 (or the pseudogene TRBV3-2) and TRBJ2-4; tentatively, D is TRBD1 (5 bases). The CDR3 runs 15 residues. The V gene's germline CDR1 is LGHDT and CDR2 YNNKEL (reference sequence). With 1 base removed from V and 5 bases from J, the gap between germline ends came to 12 bases. For the CDR3, the DNA is TGTGCCAGCAGCCAAGGAAGACAGAACGAAAACATTCAGTACTTC. Protein: CASSQGRQNENIQYF.

This chain connects TRBV9 to TRBJ1-1; D not resolved. The germline V and J ends were trimmed by 0 bases and 1 base, with 13 bases remaining between them. From germline, CDR1 is SGDLS and CDR2 YYNGEE. The CDR3 totals 16 residues. This chain's CDR3 is CASSVGWARQNTEAFF. CDR3 nucleotides: TGTGCCAGCAGCGTAGGGTGGGCCAGGCAGAACACTGAAGCTTTCTTT.

A few counts support this clone. The rearrangement uses TRBV14 and TRBJ1-4; a weak D match, TRBD1 (5 bases). Germline-derived CDR1 and CDR2 are SGHDN and FVKESK. The length of the CDR3 is 15 residues. Trimming left V 3 bases short and J 3 bases short, with 11 bases between. Here the CDR3 reads CASSQQGSPNEKLFF. CDR3 DNA sequence: TGTGCCAGCAGCCAGCAGGGTAGCCCTAATGAAAAACTGTTTTTT.

This chain links TRBV6-4 with TRBJ1-6, with a tentative D call TRBD1 (6 bases). V was cut by 6 bases and J by 6 bases, with 15 bases left in between. Germline lookup yields CDR1 MRHNA and CDR2 SNTAGT. The CDR3 spans 15 residues. CDR3 in amino acids: CASRGAADLNSPLHF. The CDR3 region has the DNA TGTGCCAGCAGGGGGGCAGCTGACCTTAATTCACCCCTCCACTTT.

The chain links TRBV19 to TRBJ2-7, with 10 bases matching TRBD2. Trimming took 3 bases from V and 6 from J; bases not matched to a gene: 8. The CDR3 is 15 residues long. Looked up from germline, CDR1 is LNHDA and CDR2 is SQIVND (reference sequence). The CDR3 sequence: CASSINRAGGPEQYF. CDR3 DNA: TGTGCCAGTAGTATTAACCGAGCGGGAGGGCCCGAGCAGTACTTC.